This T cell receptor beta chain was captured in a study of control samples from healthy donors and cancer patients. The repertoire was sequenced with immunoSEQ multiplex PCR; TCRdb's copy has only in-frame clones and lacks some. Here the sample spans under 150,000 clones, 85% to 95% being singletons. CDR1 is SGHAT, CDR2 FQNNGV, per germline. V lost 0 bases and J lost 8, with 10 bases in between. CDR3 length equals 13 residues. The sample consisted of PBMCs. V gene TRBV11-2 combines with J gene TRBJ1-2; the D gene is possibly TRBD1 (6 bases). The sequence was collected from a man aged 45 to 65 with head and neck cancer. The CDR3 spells CASSLDRGDGYTF. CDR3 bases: TGTGCCAGCAGCTTAGACAGGGGTGACGGCTACACCTTC. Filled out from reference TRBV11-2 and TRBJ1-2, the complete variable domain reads EAGVAQSPRYKIIEKRQSVAFWCNPISGHATLYWYQQILGQGPKLLIQFQNNGVVDDSQLPKDRFSAERLKGVDSTLKIQPAKLEDSAVYLCASSLDRGDGYTFGSGTRLTVV.